This T cell receptor (beta chain) was found in a study of blood T cell repertoires in COVID-19. Between the trimmed V and J ends, which lost 4 bases and 7 bases, there was a span of 11 bases. CDR3 length: 14 residues. Germline V CDR1 and CDR2: ENHRY, SYGVKD. The protocol was immunoSEQ multiplex PCR, while the TCRdb copy is restricted to in-frame clones and leaves out a portion. The table has roughly 86,000 clones, roughly 88% seen once. The source is an elderly woman with COVID-19, enrolled during active disease. J is TRBJ1-6 and V is TRBV10-3; D is unresolved. The sample consisted of peripheral blood. CDR3 DNA sequence: TGTGCCATCAGTGGGACTTCGGACAATTCACCCCTCCACTTT. It translates to CAISGTSDNSPLHF.